This entry lists 2 T cell receptor beta chains sequenced from one sample in a study of T cells and Merkel cell carcinoma outcomes (dated by TCRdb to about 2020). Library prep was done by the immunoSEQ multiplex PCR assay. TCRdb provides this immuneACCESS table in a form limited to in-frame rearrangements. Some clones are lacking; in checked studies, under half of them reflect an unresolved V gene, and why the rest are absent is not known. The sample table lists under 20,000 clones, approximately 87% of them with a count of one. In total, the top ten clones hold approximately 8% of the sample. What was sequenced was tumor tissue from Merkel cell carcinoma. The receptors were gathered from a human donor with Merkel cell carcinoma.

The chain carries TRBV30 and TRBJ1-1; tentative D call: TRBD1 (5 bases). The CDR3 spans 14 residues. The V end was cut by 3 bases, the J end by 0 bases, with 11 bases between. The germline V gene has CDR1 GTSNPN and CDR2 SVGIG (reference sequence). The DNA of the CDR3 is TGTGCCTGGAGAGCAGGGTTCGTGAACACTGAAGCTTTCTTT. This translates into CAWRAGFVNTEAFF.

Only one count was recorded for this clone. The chain has TRBV11-2 and TRBJ2-2; D gene ambiguous. There are 14 residues in the CDR3. Per germline, CDR1 SGHAT and CDR2 FQNNGV. Trimming pared 1 base from V and 5 bases from J, leaving 8 bases between. DNA of the CDR3: TGTGCCAGCAGCTTAGCGTGGGGAACCGGGGAGCTGTTTTTT. Its translation is CASSLAWGTGELFF.